Following are 3 T cell receptor beta chains from one sample sequenced in a study of CD8 T cells in ankylosing spondylitis. Overall study results and limits: It appeared that ankylosing spondylitis blood was characterized by a TCR beta motif of 8 or 9 highly homologous variants.

Their antigens are not known. Each CDR3 protein is one row after TCRdb ran MiXCR on the 5' RACE reads. This table holds approximately 540,000 distinct CDR3 sequences, more than 9.5% found once. The specimen was blood, either unsorted or a sorted T cell fraction (not recorded which). These receptors all stem from a male donor with ankylosing spondylitis.

In this sample, this clonotype turned up a few times. The V and J genes are TRBV4-1 and TRBJ2-3; 10 bases map to TRBD2. The CDR3 runs 16 residues. Germline V gene data show CDR1 as MGHRA and CDR2 as YSYEKL. V lost 0 bases to trimming and J lost 4 bases; unmatched junction nucleotides: 4. The CDR3 reads CASSQEASGGADTQYF. The CDR3 DNA reads TGCGCCAGCAGCCAAGAGGCTAGCGGGGGCGCAGATACGCAGTATTTT.

The table lists this clonotype with many counts. The chain carries TRBV7-2 and TRBJ1-1; D call uncertain. The V gene lost 5 bases and the J gene lost 1 base, with 11 bases spanning the gap. CDR1 and CDR2 (germline): SGHTA, FQGNSA. The CDR3 totals 14 residues. The CDR3 nucleotides read TGTGCCAGCAGCCCTACGCGGGGGAACACTGAAGCTTTCTTT. Amino acids: CASSPTRGNTEAFF.

This clonotype was seen only a few times. The chain carries TRBV10-3 and TRBJ1-5; no clear D. Looked up from germline, CDR1 is ENHRY and CDR2 is SYGVKD. This CDR3 region has 14 residues. Trimming took 0 bases from V and 6 from J, leaving 9 bases between them. The CDR3 coding sequence is TGTGCCATCAGTGAGTCTGTGGGGATTCAGCCCCAGCATTTT. Translating gives CAISESVGIQPQHF.